This paragraph reports one TCR beta chain. Using a J-beta primer mix together with a sample-barcoded 5' primer, a second PCR was run for roughly 6 to 11 cycles. TCRdb analysed the 5' RACE reads with MiXCR anew, one entry per CDR3 protein. Seen here are over a million distinct CDR3 sequences, under 55% observed once, and the top ten hold approximately 17%. This sample stems from a study of blood T cells in healthy people across ages. This CDR3 is built from 13 residues. V was cut by 5 bases and J by 1 base, with 9 bases left in between. Per germline, CDR1 MDHEN and CDR2 SYDVKM. The gene calls are TRBV28 and TRBJ2-7, with D unclear. The sequencing input was blood. The clonotype originates from a woman aged 60-75 years in good health. The CDR3 DNA reads TGTGCCAGCAGTCCTACACTTTCCTACGAGCAGTACTTC. This sequence encodes CASSPTLSYEQYF.